Presented here are 31 T cell receptor beta chains from one specimen sequenced in a study of identical twins. TCRdb re-derived calls from the 5' RACE reads in MiXCR, one entry per CDR3 protein. Of a few hundred thousand distinct CDR3 sequences in the sample, 9.5% to 10% were seen once. The same sample was also used in a study of yellow fever vaccine responses in identical twins.

Sequencing was done on a sample of PBMCs. The receptors here all came from a woman under 30 in good health.

This clonotype was recorded a few times. The chain has TRBV20-1 and TRBJ2-7; D may be TRBD1 or TRBD2 (5 bases each). The germline V gene encodes CDR1 DFQATT and CDR2 SNEGSKA (reference sequence). The CDR3 length is 16 residues. V was pared by 0 bases and J by 2 bases, with 17 bases between. The CDR3 region has the DNA TGCAGTGCTAGAGATCTCGGGGCTTCGGACACCTACGAGCAGTACTTC. It translates to CSARDLGASDTYEQYF.

V is TRBV12-5 and J is TRBJ2-3; 9 bases map to TRBD2. The CDR3 has 19 amino acids. Germline V gene data show CDR1 as LGHNT and CDR2 as FRNRAP. V was clipped by 4 bases and J by 6 bases; unmatched bases: 20. The CDR3 bases are TGTGCTAGTGGTTCCTCAGACTACGGCGGGGGGGCGTCACAGGATACGCAGTATTTT. Its translation is CASGSSDYGGGASQDTQYF.

This clonotype was recorded a few times. The chain has TRBV5-1 and TRBJ2-1; 14 nucleotides line up with TRBD2. Looked up from germline, CDR1 is SGHRS and CDR2 is YFSETQ. The V and J ends lost 4 bases and 2 bases, in that order; junction bases with no gene match: 5. There are 17 residues in the CDR3. CDR3 protein: CASSTGTSGGPYNEQFF. The CDR3 DNA reads TGCGCCAGCAGCACCGGGACTAGCGGGGGCCCCTACAATGAGCAGTTCTTC. Full variable domain (missing parts from reference TRBV5-1 and TRBJ2-1): KAGVTQTPRYLIKTRGQQVTLSCSPISGHRSVSWYQQTPGQGLQFLFEYFSETQRNKGNFPGRFSGRQFSNSRSEMNVSTLELGDSALYLCASSTGTSGGPYNEQFFGPGTRLTVL.

V usage is TRBV5-1 and J usage is TRBJ2-7; D may be TRBD2 (6 bases). This CDR3 is built from 17 residues. The ends were cut back, 1 base at V and 0 bases at J, with 17 bases in the middle. Germline V gene sequence: CDR1 SGHRS, CDR2 YFSETQ. The CDR3 is CASSLLGGPSGSYEQYF. The CDR3 DNA is TGCGCCAGCAGCTTGCTCGGGGGTCCGAGCGGCTCCTACGAGCAGTACTTC. Looking up the rest from reference TRBV5-1 and TRBJ2-7 gives the full variable domain: KAGVTQTPRYLIKTRGQQVTLSCSPISGHRSVSWYQQTPGQGLQFLFEYFSETQRNKGNFPGRFSGRQFSNSRSEMNVSTLELGDSALYLCASSLLGGPSGSYEQYFGPGTRLTVT.

This sequence joins TRBV29-1 and TRBJ1-1, with 8 bases identical to TRBD1. V dropped 6 bases and J dropped 4; count of bases not matched to a gene: 7. The CDR3 covers 13 residues. CDR1 is SQVTM, CDR2 ANQGSEA, per germline. The CDR3 is CSVYQGAGTEAFF. In nucleotides, the CDR3 is TGCAGCGTGTACCAGGGGGCCGGCACTGAAGCTTTCTTT.

This clonotype was seen a handful of times. The V call is TRBV5-1, the J call TRBJ2-7, with 12 bases identical to TRBD2. This CDR3 spans 16 amino acids. Unmatched junction bases numbered 5, after V lost 1 base and J lost 3 bases. CDR1 and CDR2 (germline): SGHRS, YFSETQ. The CDR3 DNA is TGCGCCAGCAGCTTGATGGCTAGCGGGAGGGTCTACGAGCAGTACTTC. Translating it yields CASSLMASGRVYEQYF.

This clonotype came up a few times. V and J are TRBV20-1 and TRBJ2-2; weak D call: TRBD2 (6 bases). CDR3 length: 15 amino acids. The germline gives CDR1 DFQATT, CDR2 SNEGSKA (reference sequence). V was trimmed by 0 bases and J by 0 bases, leaving 8 bases between them. The CDR3 DNA sequence: TGCAGTGCTAGAGATCCGGGGGCGAACACCGGGGAGCTGTTTTTT. Protein: CSARDPGANTGELFF.

This clonotype has a count of ten or more. The chain joins TRBV6-2 or TRBV6-3 to TRBJ1-5; weak D call: TRBD1 (5 bases). Germline CDR1 reads MNHEY; CDR2 reads SVGEGT. The CDR3 totals 12 residues. The V end lost 8 bases, the J end lost 7 bases, and 12 bases lay between the germline ends. CDR3 DNA sequence: TGTGCCAGCGGTCAGGGAAGACAGCCCCAGCATTTT. Its translation is CASGQGRQPQHF.

At least ten counts were recorded for this clonotype. The CDR3, as DNA: TGCAGCGTTGTTTCGGACCCCGGGCCCTCCTACGAGCAGTACTTC. This translates into CSVVSDPGPSYEQYF. The chain carries TRBV29-1 and TRBJ2-7; D not certain. The CDR3 is made up of 15 amino acids. With 4 bases removed from V and 0 bases from J, the gap between germline ends came to 16 bases. Germline V gives CDR1 SQVTM, CDR2 ANQGSEA.

The table lists this clonotype with a few counts. The chain has TRBV30 and TRBJ2-3, with a weak D call TRBD1 (6 bases). There are 11 residues in the CDR3. Per the germline V gene, CDR1 is GTSNPN and CDR2 is SVGIG (reference sequence). With 3 bases removed from V and 6 bases from J, the gap between germline ends came to 7 bases. The CDR3 sequence: CAWRRGDTQYF. The CDR3 nucleotides are TGTGCCTGGAGGAGGGGGGATACGCAGTATTTT.

Ten or more counts support this clonotype. CDR3 amino acids: CASSLALDYTNTGELFF. CDR3 nucleotide sequence: TGTGCCAGCAGCTTAGCCCTGGACTATACGAACACCGGGGAGCTGTTTTTT. The chain combines TRBV7-9 with TRBJ2-2, with D perhaps TRBD2 (6 bases). The CDR3 is made up of 17 amino acids. CDR1 is SEHNR and CDR2 is FQNEAQ in the germline V gene (reference sequence). V shed 0 bases and J shed 0 bases, with 11 bases lying between them. Full variable domain (rest looked up from reference TRBV7-9 and TRBJ2-2): DTGVSQNPRHKITKRGQNVTFRCDPISEHNRLYWYRQTLGQGPEFLTYFQNEAQLEKSRLLSDRFSAERPKGSFSTLEIQRTEQGDSAMYLCASSLALDYTNTGELFFGEGSRLTVL.

This clonotype was seen repeatedly, ten times or more. The chain uses TRBV29-1 and TRBJ2-3; D ambiguous. CDR3 length: 14 amino acids. V lost 4 bases and J lost 0, with 11 bases in between. Germline values: CDR1 SQVTM, CDR2 ANQGSEA. CDR3 loop: CSVGRFSSTDTQYF. DNA for the CDR3: TGCAGCGTTGGACGGTTTTCTAGCACAGATACGCAGTATTTT.

The J gene is TRBJ2-5, the V gene TRBV15; no reliable D call. With 0 bases removed from V and 7 bases from J, the gap between germline ends came to 12 bases. Per germline, CDR1 LNHNV and CDR2 YYDKDF (reference sequence). The CDR3 extends over 14 amino acids. CDR3 in amino acids: CATSRDPTGGTQYF. CDR3 in DNA: TGTGCCACCAGCAGAGATCCCACTGGTGGGACCCAGTACTTC.

The CDR3 sequence: CASSWALGELFF. The CDR3 DNA is TGTGCCAGCAGCTGGGCTCTTGGGGAGCTGTTTTTT. The chain has TRBV11-2 and TRBJ2-2; no reliable D call. Trimming cost V 4 bases and J 8 bases, with 8 bases left between them. CDR1 is SGHAT and CDR2 is FQNNGV in the germline V gene. The CDR3 loop spans 12 amino acids.

This clonotype was counted many times. The chain recombines TRBV24-1 with TRBJ2-5; D gene uncertain. This CDR3 comprises 15 residues. CDR1 is KGHDR and CDR2 is SFDVKD in the germline V gene. V lost 6 bases, J lost 5 bases, and 18 bases lay in between. In DNA, the CDR3 is TGTGCCACCAGTTCCCCTGCGGTAGCCGGGGAGACCCAGTACTTC. It specifies CATSSPAVAGETQYF.

This clonotype occurred many times. The V and J genes are TRBV7-6 and TRBJ2-3; 7 nucleotides agree with TRBD2. V lost 3 bases to trimming and J lost 4 bases; unmatched junction nucleotides: 13. Per the germline V gene, CDR1 is SGHVS and CDR2 is FNYEAQ. The CDR3 extends over 17 amino acids. The CDR3 protein is CASSFIRSRGGADTQYF. The CDR3 bases are TGTGCCAGCAGCTTCATCAGGAGCCGGGGAGGGGCAGATACGCAGTATTTT.

In this sample, this clonotype turned up a few times. The CDR3 protein is CASSPGLGLDHNSDTQYF. The CDR3, as DNA: TGTGCCAGCTCACCAGGTTTGGGTTTAGACCACAATTCAGATACGCAGTATTTT. The chain couples TRBV18 to TRBJ2-3; D uncertain. Germline-derived CDR1 and CDR2 are KGHSH and LQKENI. CDR3 length equals 18 residues. The V and J ends lost 2 bases and 4 bases respectively, with 22 bases between them.

This clonotype was seen a few times. The rearrangement joins TRBV29-1 to TRBJ2-7; 11 bases are shared with TRBD2. This CDR3 has 12 residues. The V segment lost 4 bases and the J segment 5 bases; nucleotides outside the gene matches: 1. The germline V gene encodes CDR1 SQVTM and CDR2 ANQGSEA. The CDR3 coding sequence is TGCAGCGTTGCGACTAGCGGGGACGAGCAGTACTTC. This sequence encodes CSVATSGDEQYF.

This clonotype was counted ten times or more. The rearrangement uses TRBV4-2 and TRBJ2-1; 11 nucleotides agree with TRBD2. The germline V gene encodes CDR1 LGHNA and CDR2 YNFKEQ. V gave up 1 base and J gave up 5 bases; unmatched junction bases: 4. CDR3 length: 16 amino acids. The CDR3 nucleotides read TGTGCCAGCAGCCAAGTACTAGCGGGGGTTAACAATGAGCAGTTCTTC. Translation gives CASSQVLAGVNNEQFF.

V usage is TRBV7-9 and J usage is TRBJ2-1; 14 bases are a match to TRBD2. Trimming removed 5 bases from V and 13 bases from J; junction bases left unmatched: 7. Germline assignment: CDR1 SEHNR and CDR2 FQNEAQ (reference sequence). The CDR3 totals 14 residues. The CDR3 protein is CASSEGLAGEDQFF. DNA for the CDR3: TGTGCCAGCAGCGAGGGACTAGCGGGGGAAGATCAGTTCTTC.

There are a few counts of this clonotype. DNA for the CDR3: TGTGCCAGCTCACCTTTGGCAGCCACAGCCTCTGGGGCCAACGTCCTGACTTTC. Its translation: CASSPLAATASGANVLTF. V is TRBV18 and J is TRBJ2-6; D gene unclear. Germline V gives CDR1 KGHSH, CDR2 LQKENI. V was shortened by 3 bases and J by 0 bases, with 15 bases between the two germline ends. This CDR3 is built from 18 residues.

A few counts support this clonotype. The chain recombines TRBV12-3 or TRBV12-4 with TRBJ2-2, with 7 nucleotides matching TRBD2. The CDR3 is 15 amino acids. J gave up 0 bases and V 6 bases, and 4 bases lay outside the gene matches. CDR3 in DNA: TGTGCCAGCAGCCGAGCGGGGTCGAACACCGGGGAGCTGTTTTTT. This gives the protein CASSRAGSNTGELFF.

This clonotype was observed a handful of times. The chain uses TRBV9 and TRBJ2-5; D is possibly TRBD1 (6 bases). Germline V gene sequence: CDR1 SGDLS, CDR2 YYNGEE. This CDR3 is built from 16 residues. Trimming stripped 0 bases from V and 2 bases from J, with 14 bases between. CDR3 loop: CASSVAIETGQETQYF. Written as DNA, the CDR3 is TGTGCCAGCAGCGTAGCTATCGAAACAGGGCAAGAGACCCAGTACTTC.

In its sample, this clonotype was seen a few times. The rearrangement joins TRBV12-3 or TRBV12-4 to TRBJ2-1, with unresolved D. V dropped 7 bases and J dropped 2 bases, with 9 bases sitting between them. This CDR3 contains 13 residues. The CDR3 here is CASTTYAYNEQFF. The CDR3 nucleotides are TGTGCCAGCACCACTTACGCCTACAATGAGCAGTTCTTC.

The rearrangement joins TRBV14 to TRBJ1-6; D is undetermined. The V gene lost 4 bases and the J gene lost 7 bases, with 11 bases spanning the gap. The CDR3 consists of 14 residues. Germline V gene lookup returns CDR1 SGHDN and CDR2 FVKESK. CDR3 residues: CASSRRHGNSPLHF. The CDR3 coding sequence is TGTGCCAGCAGCCGTAGACACGGGAATTCACCCCTCCACTTT. The full variable domain, with the rest looked up from reference TRBV14 and TRBJ1-6, is EAGVTQFPSHSVIEKGQTVTLRCDPISGHDNLYWYRRVMGKEIKFLLHFVKESKQDESGMPNNRFLAERTGGTYSTLKVQPAELEDSGVYFCASSRRHGNSPLHFGNGTRLTVT.

Ten or more counts support this clonotype. This chain joins TRBV4-3 and TRBJ2-3; TRBD2 is a possible D gene (6 bases). This CDR3 comprises 15 residues. Germline V CDR1 and CDR2: LGHNA, YSLEER. The V and J ends lost 0 bases and 4 bases respectively, with 11 bases between them. CDR3 amino acids: CASSQDRGGADTQYF. DNA for the CDR3: TGCGCCAGCAGCCAAGATAGGGGAGGCGCAGATACGCAGTATTTT.

This clonotype was observed at least ten times. The chain uses TRBV12-3 or TRBV12-4 and TRBJ1-5; maybe TRBD1 (6 bases). The length of the CDR3 is 15 residues. V was trimmed by 6 bases and J by 2 bases, leaving 14 bases between them. CDR3 residues: CASRPRGIGNQPQHF. CDR3 nucleotide sequence: TGTGCCAGCAGGCCCAGGGGAATCGGCAATCAGCCCCAGCATTTT.

This clonotype was seen a few times. The CDR3 spells CASSVYSSNQPQHF. Here the CDR3 DNA reads TGTGCCAGCAGTGTATACAGTTCCAATCAGCCCCAGCATTTT. The J gene is TRBJ1-5, the V gene TRBV25-1; no firm D call. Trimming took 4 bases from V and 3 from J, leaving 10 bases between them. Germline V gene data show CDR1 as MGHDK and CDR2 as SYGVNS. CDR3 length: 14 residues.

This clonotype was counted between two and nine times. The gene calls are TRBV7-9 and TRBJ2-1, with 9 positions matching TRBD2. Germline CDR1 reads SEHNR; CDR2 reads FQNEAQ (reference sequence). This CDR3 comprises 15 residues. V gave up 3 bases and J gave up 4 bases; unmatched junction bases: 4. Written as DNA, the CDR3 is TGTGCCAGCAGCTTCACTAGCGGGTATTACAATGAGCAGTTCTTC. It is translated as CASSFTSGYYNEQFF. Full variable domain (missing parts from reference TRBV7-9 and TRBJ2-1): DTGVSQNPRHKITKRGQNVTFRCDPISEHNRLYWYRQTLGQGPEFLTYFQNEAQLEKSRLLSDRFSAERPKGSFSTLEIQRTEQGDSAMYLCASSFTSGYYNEQFFGPGTRLTVL.

V is TRBV20-1 and J is TRBJ2-4, with TRBD1 as a possible D gene (6 bases). CDR1 and CDR2 from the germline V gene are DFQATT and SNEGSKA (reference sequence). V gave up 1 base and J gave up 5 bases, with 15 bases separating them. CDR3 length equals 15 residues. CDR3 bases: TGCAGTGCTAGAGGTGCCAGGGGTTCGCAAAACATTCAGTACTTC. Its protein is CSARGARGSQNIQYF.

In this sample, this clonotype turned up many times. The gene calls are TRBV4-3 and TRBJ2-7, with TRBD1 identical over 7 bases. The CDR3 has 15 amino acids. Germline values: CDR1 LGHNA, CDR2 YSLEER. The V gene end was trimmed by 0 bases and the J gene end by 9 bases; junction bases not matched to a gene: 11. The CDR3 nucleotides read TGCGCCAGCAGCCAAGATCGCGAGACAGGGAATGGGCAGTACTTC. Translated, it gives CASSQDRETGNGQYF.